The next 14 T cell receptor beta chains were all read from a single sample in a study of T-cell reconstitution after alpha-beta-depleted transplantation in children. TCRbeta library construction was performed incorporating unique molecular identifiers. TCRdb re-derived calls from the PCR reads in MiXCR, one entry per CDR3 protein. Of some 840,000 distinct CDR3 sequences detected, approximately 15% appear once; the ten largest clones hold around 5.3%. The sample in question was PBMCs, mostly from graft donor cells, obtained 360 days after TCRalphabeta/CD19-depleted stem cell transplant. The source of these receptors is a male patient younger than 18 who had a stem cell transplant for acute lymphoblastic leukemia, so the T cells may come from the graft donor.

This clonotype was recorded many times. The genes are TRBV27 and TRBJ1-1; D ambiguous. This CDR3 has 13 residues. Germline V lookup: CDR1 MNHEY, CDR2 SMNVEV (reference sequence). V was pared by 4 bases and J by 0 bases, with 6 bases between. CDR3 DNA: TGTGCCAGCAGTTCCGGACTGAACACTGAAGCTTTCTTT. This encodes CASSSGLNTEAFF.

The chain uses TRBV5-5 and TRBJ1-5, with 8 nucleotides matching TRBD1. This CDR3 is 16 amino acids long. Germline loops: CDR1 SGHKS, CDR2 YYEKEE (reference sequence). The J segment lost 2 bases and the V segment lost 1 base, leaving 5 bases of the junction unmatched. The CDR3 nucleotides read TGTGCCAGCAGCTTGAAATCGGGACAGGGCAATCAGCCCCAGCATTTT. It codes for CASSLKSGQGNQPQHF.

This clonotype was observed at least ten times. The chain uses TRBV14 and TRBJ2-1; TRBD2 agrees at 7 bases. Trimming removed 5 bases from V and 9 bases from J; junction bases left unmatched: 7. Germline V gene data show CDR1 as SGHDN and CDR2 as FVKESK. The CDR3 sequence is 13 residues long. The CDR3 DNA follows: TGTGCCAGCAGCTGGAGCGGGACTTCTGAGCAGTTCTTC. Protein product: CASSWSGTSEQFF.

J is TRBJ2-7 and V is TRBV18; TRBD1 aligns across 12 bases. The DNA end lines up better with TRBJ2-1; the J call may be wrong. Germline assignment: CDR1 KGHSH and CDR2 LQKENI. The CDR3 sequence is 14 residues long. The DNA for the CDR3 is TGTGCCAGCTGGAATCCGGGACAGGGGGCTAAGCAGTTCTTC. It codes for CASWNPGQGAKQFF.

The chain has TRBV15 and TRBJ2-2; D unresolved. The V end lost 0 bases, the J end lost 0 bases, and 5 bases lay between the germline ends. CDR1 and CDR2 (germline): LNHNV, YYDKDF (reference sequence). The CDR3 length is 15 residues. The CDR3 region is CATSRDWANTGELFF. In DNA form, the CDR3 reads TGTGCCACCAGCAGAGATTGGGCGAACACCGGGGAGCTGTTTTTT.

The chain recombines TRBV9 with TRBJ2-5; possibly TRBD1 for D (6 bases). CDR1 and CDR2 (germline): SGDLS, YYNGEE. Trimming cost V 3 bases and J 7 bases, with 16 bases left between them. This CDR3 region has 14 residues. The CDR3 protein is CASSAFRAGVTQYF. CDR3 nucleotide sequence: TGTGCCAGCAGCGCTTTCCGGGCAGGGGTGACCCAGTACTTC.

This clonotype appeared a few times. The chain carries TRBV5-1 and TRBJ2-1; D gene ambiguous. V lost 0 bases, J lost 0 bases, and 10 bases lay in between. The CDR3 is 16 amino acids. Germline loops: CDR1 SGHRS, CDR2 YFSETQ. The CDR3 coding sequence is TGCGCCAGCAGCTTGGGTTCTCAAGACTCCTACAATGAGCAGTTCTTC. As protein: CASSLGSQDSYNEQFF. Based on the CDR3 plus reference TRBV5-1 and TRBJ2-1, the full variable domain is KAGVTQTPRYLIKTRGQQVTLSCSPISGHRSVSWYQQTPGQGLQFLFEYFSETQRNKGNFPGRFSGRQFSNSRSEMNVSTLELGDSALYLCASSLGSQDSYNEQFFGPGTRLTVL.

This clonotype appeared many times. The rearrangement joins TRBV29-1 to TRBJ1-3, with 10 bases lining up with TRBD1. The germline CDR1 and CDR2 sequences are SQVTM and ANQGSEA. CDR3 length: 14 residues. The trim removed 7 bases at V and 4 bases at J, leaving 7 bases unmatched. The CDR3 loop is CSAAGTGAGNTIYF. The CDR3 region has the DNA TGCAGCGCCGCCGGGACAGGGGCAGGAAACACCATATATTTT.

The chain combines TRBV5-1 with TRBJ2-1; 9 bases line up with TRBD2. The CDR3 has 16 residues. V lost 1 base and J lost 2; bases outside the gene matches: 4. Germline V gene sequence: CDR1 SGHRS, CDR2 YFSETQ. In nucleotides, the CDR3 is TGCGCCAGCAGCTTGCCTAGCGGGATCACCTACAATGAGCAGTTCTTC. Protein: CASSLPSGITYNEQFF.

A few counts support this clonotype. The rearrangement joins TRBV18 to TRBJ2-7; D gene uncertain. Deletions cut 2 bases from V and 0 bases from J, with 8 bases between. The CDR3 covers 14 residues. CDR1 is KGHSH and CDR2 is LQKENI in the germline V gene. CDR3 residues: CASSPSFSSYEQYF. In nucleotides, the CDR3 is TGTGCCAGCTCACCATCTTTTAGCTCCTACGAGCAGTACTTC.

The chain carries TRBV18 and TRBJ2-5; D not resolved. Germline values: CDR1 KGHSH, CDR2 LQKENI. CDR3 length: 15 residues. V was cut by 3 bases and J by 1 base, with 12 bases left in between. In DNA form, the CDR3 reads TGTGCCAGCTCACCGCAAACGGTTCCCCAAGAGACCCAGTACTTC. As protein: CASSPQTVPQETQYF. Full variable domain (outside the CDR3, taken from reference TRBV18 and TRBJ2-5): NAGVMQNPRHLVRRRGQEARLRCSPMKGHSHVYWYRQLPEEGLKFMVYLQKENIIDESGMPKERFSAEFPKEGPSILRIQQVVRGDSAAYFCASSPQTVPQETQYFGPGTRLLVL.

The V and J genes are TRBV15 and TRBJ2-4; possible D gene TRBD1, 6 bases. Trimming removed 0 bases at V and 0 bases at J, with 15 bases between. Looked up from germline, CDR1 is LNHNV and CDR2 is YYDKDF (reference sequence). This CDR3 region has 18 residues. CDR3 bases: TGTGCCACCAGCAGAGACAGGGGCTTACTTTTAGCCAAAAACATTCAGTACTTC. It is translated as CATSRDRGLLLAKNIQYF.

V is TRBV5-1 and J is TRBJ2-3; D is unresolved. This CDR3 is built from 13 residues. CDR1 and CDR2 from the germline V gene are SGHRS and YFSETQ. V was trimmed by 2 bases and J by 9 bases, leaving 13 bases between them. In nucleotides, the CDR3 is TGCGCCAGCAGCTTACCTTCAGGTCGGACGCAGTATTTT. The encoded protein is CASSLPSGRTQYF.

Many counts were recorded for this clonotype. This rearrangement joins TRBV12-3 or TRBV12-4 to TRBJ1-5; 8 bases align to TRBD1. CDR3 size: 15 residues. J gave up 2 bases and V 5 bases, and 5 bases lay outside the gene matches. DNA for the CDR3: TGTGCCAGCAGTCTCAGGGGGCGCGGCAATCAGCCCCAGCATTTT. It is translated as CASSLRGRGNQPQHF.